Given below is one T cell receptor beta chain in context. Each multiple sclerosis control was a treatment-naive patient with relapsing-remitting disease that was either stable or active. Isolation of CD8+ and CD4+ T cells was performed negatively, whereas enrichment of TEMRA cells was done by FACS. Germline assignment: CDR1 MDHEN and CDR2 SYDVKM. The V gene lost 4 bases and the J gene lost 0 bases, with 12 bases spanning the gap. CDR3 length: 16 residues. Reverse transcription used about 0.45 to 1 ug RNA and random hexamers. The TCR beta CDR3 was amplified by immunoSEQ multiplex PCR across 54 Vbeta, 13 Jbeta. Using its own MiXCR run on the immunoSEQ multiplex PCR reads, TCRdb lists one record per CDR3 protein. The data show about 440,000 distinct CDR3 sequences, 75% to 90% seen once. These data belong to a study of CD8 T cells in Susac syndrome.

The sample consisted of CD8+ T cells from PBMCs. The V and J genes are TRBV28 and TRBJ1-4, with D possibly being TRBD1 (6 bases). The receptor's source is a human donor with multiple sclerosis. CDR3 in amino acids: CASSSQGEATNEKLFF. Written as DNA, the CDR3 is TGTGCCAGCAGTTCACAGGGAGAAGCAACTAATGAAAAACTGTTTTTT.